Following are 24 T cell receptor beta chains from one sample sequenced in a study of shared clonotypes between healthy human individuals (TCRdb year 2020). The library was generated by the immunoSEQ multiplex PCR assay. Imported from immuneACCESS, the table was reduced by TCRdb to in-frame sequences with V and J called. These copies leave out some clones; in studies compared against another copy, an unresolved V gene accounts for under half, and the cause of the remainder is not known. Recorded for this sample are about 480,000 clones; approximately 79% of them occurred a single time. 10% to 15% of the sample is taken by the ten largest. Sequenced input: PBMCs. These receptors were obtained from a woman aged 40 to 55 in good health. Some clones in this sample may be carry-over from other donors' samples.

This clone has only one observation. The chain uses TRBV27 and TRBJ2-2; 10 nucleotides agree with TRBD1. Per germline, CDR1 MNHEY and CDR2 SMNVEV (reference sequence). CDR3 length: 14 residues. V gave up 6 bases and J gave up 7 bases; unmatched junction bases: 5. The CDR3 DNA follows: TGTGCCAGCAGCCTGGGACAGGGGATCGGGGAGCTGTTTTTT. Encoded protein: CASSLGQGIGELFF.

The CDR3 loop is CASSPGIREAQPQHF. The CDR3 DNA reads TGTGCCAGCAGCCCAGGTATCCGGGAGGCTCAGCCCCAGCATTTT. The rearrangement links TRBV7-2 to TRBJ1-5, with D unclear. The CDR3 spans 15 residues. V dropped 5 bases and J dropped 6 bases, with 17 bases sitting between them. Germline assignment: CDR1 SGHTA and CDR2 FQGNSA.

This sequence joins TRBV11-2 and TRBJ2-3; D unclear. CDR1 is SGHAT, CDR2 FQNNGV, per germline. The CDR3 covers 17 residues. V gave up 4 bases and J gave up 0 bases, with 17 bases separating them. CDR3 residues: CASSYNTRLRSTDTQYF. Here the CDR3 DNA reads TGTGCCAGCAGCTATAACACCCGACTCCGAAGCACAGATACGCAGTATTTT.

The V gene is TRBV19, the J gene TRBJ2-2; TRBD2 aligns across 14 bases. This CDR3 spans 15 amino acids. CDR1 LNHDA and CDR2 SQIVND come from the germline V gene (reference sequence). Losses at the gene ends were 7 bases for V and 5 bases for J; bases not matched to a gene: 3. CDR3 coding DNA: TGTGCCAGTAAGGGACTAGCGGGGGAAACCGGGGAGCTGTTTTTT. This gives the protein CASKGLAGETGELFF.

V gene TRBV7-6 combines with J gene TRBJ1-3; no clear D gene. Germline V lookup: CDR1 SGHVS, CDR2 FNYEAQ. V was trimmed by 1 base and J by 1 base, leaving 5 bases between them. The CDR3 extends over 14 amino acids. The chain's CDR3 is CASSLGTSGNTIYF. The CDR3 DNA sequence: TGTGCCAGCAGCTTAGGCACGTCTGGAAACACCATATATTTT.

On this clone: Since a much larger clone is just one base distant, this may be a read error. The chain links TRBV4-1 to TRBJ1-2; D is undetermined. The CDR3 has 16 amino acids. Germline CDR1 MGHRA, CDR2 YSYEKL. CDR3 region: CASSQTPARDDYDYTF. The CDR3 DNA is TGCGCCAGCAGCCAAACCCCCGCAAGGGATGACTATGACTACACCTTC.

This rearrangement joins TRBV2 to TRBJ2-1, with 8 bases aligning to TRBD1. CDR1 is SNHLY, CDR2 FYNNEI, per germline. The CDR3 loop spans 15 amino acids. V shed 5 bases and J 4 bases; nucleotides not matched to a gene: 7. The CDR3, as DNA: TGTGCCAGCAGTCCAAGGACAGGGTCGTACAATGAGCAGTTCTTC. Translated, it gives CASSPRTGSYNEQFF.

The chain links TRBV7-8 to TRBJ2-5; TRBD1 matches 12 bases. Trimming removed 5 bases from V and 4 bases from J; junction bases left unmatched: 5. The length of the CDR3 is 15 residues. Germline lookup yields CDR1 SGHVS and CDR2 FQNEAQ. In DNA, the CDR3 is TGTGCCAGCAGCCCCCGGGACAGGGGGCGAGAGACCCAGTACTTC. Amino acids: CASSPRDRGRETQYF.

This clone was counted ten times or more. The rearrangement uses TRBV9 and TRBJ2-2; 8 positions match TRBD2. There are 17 residues in the CDR3. Germline CDR1 is SGDLS and CDR2 is YYNGEE. V gave up 0 bases and J gave up 1 base; unmatched junction bases: 5. CDR3 region: CASSVATSGMNTGELFF. In DNA form, the CDR3 reads TGTGCCAGCAGCGTAGCTACTAGCGGAATGAACACCGGGGAGCTGTTTTTT.

The chain joins TRBV10-3 to TRBJ2-2; unclear D gene. Germline V gives CDR1 ENHRY, CDR2 SYGVKD. CDR3 length: 14 amino acids. Deletions cut 8 bases from V and 0 bases from J, with 10 bases between. In nucleotides, the CDR3 is TGTGCCATCTCCCAGGACGCGAACACCGGGGAGCTGTTTTTT. This translates into CAISQDANTGELFF.

The rearrangement links TRBV4-2 to TRBJ2-3; TRBD1 is a possible D gene (6 bases). The CDR3 has 14 residues. Germline V CDR1 and CDR2: LGHNA, YNFKEQ. Trimming removed 4 bases at V and 1 base at J, with 9 bases between. The CDR3 spells CASSPTGRTDTQYF. CDR3 sequence (DNA): TGTGCCAGCAGCCCGACAGGTCGCACAGATACGCAGTATTTT.

The chain couples TRBV7-2 to TRBJ2-5, with D possibly matching TRBD2 (7 bases). Germline V gene lookup returns CDR1 SGHTA and CDR2 FQGNSA. Trimming took off 5 bases at V and 5 bases at J, with 18 bases between the two ends. There are 15 residues in the CDR3. The CDR3 is CASSLPMGGQETQYF. CDR3 coding DNA: TGTGCCAGCAGCCTACCGATGGGGGGGCAGGAGACCCAGTACTTC.

The chain employs TRBV7-9 and TRBJ2-1, with D perhaps matching TRBD1 or TRBD2 (6 bases each). V dropped 8 bases and J dropped 4 bases, with 21 bases sitting between them. Germline V gene sequence: CDR1 SEHNR, CDR2 FQNEAQ (reference sequence). CDR3 size: 16 residues. CDR3 sequence reads: CASGSEGDSEYNEQFF. The CDR3 bases are TGTGCCAGCGGATCAGAGGGGGACTCGGAATACAATGAGCAGTTCTTC.

The chain is built from TRBV28 and TRBJ1-2; D is ambiguous. V lost 6 bases and J 6 bases, leaving 17 bases between the germline ends. The germline V gene encodes CDR1 MDHEN and CDR2 SYDVKM. The length of the CDR3 is 14 residues. The CDR3 spells CASSPSGRVHGYTF. In DNA form, the CDR3 reads TGTGCCAGCAGCCCTAGTGGGAGGGTTCATGGCTACACCTTC.

Comments on this clone: The identical CDR3 is also encoded by other nucleotide sequences in the sample. V usage is TRBV19 and J usage is TRBJ2-3; TRBD2 aligns across 12 bases. CDR1 and CDR2 from the germline V gene are LNHDA and SQIVND (reference sequence). The CDR3 is made up of 16 amino acids. V lost 5 bases and J lost 2; bases outside the gene matches: 5. In DNA form, the CDR3 reads TGTGCCAGTAGTTCCCGGACTAGCGGGAACACAGATACGCAGTATTTT. Amino acid sequence: CASSSRTSGNTDTQYF.

The gene calls are TRBV7-2 and TRBJ1-1; TRBD1 is a possible D gene (5 bases). The germline V gene has CDR1 SGHTA and CDR2 FQGNSA. V lost 3 bases, J lost 1 base, and 9 bases lay in between. This CDR3 is built from 14 residues. CDR3 amino acids: CASSFRGRNTEAFF. The CDR3 DNA follows: TGTGCCAGCAGCTTTCGGGGGAGGAACACTGAAGCTTTCTTT.

The V and J genes are TRBV28 and TRBJ1-3; no definite D call. The germline V gene has CDR1 MDHEN and CDR2 SYDVKM. With 3 bases removed from V and 4 bases from J, the gap between germline ends came to 13 bases. This CDR3 has 15 amino acids. CDR3 loop: CASSFPGQAGNTIYF. The CDR3 DNA reads as TGTGCCAGCAGTTTCCCCGGCCAAGCGGGAAACACCATATATTTT.

The rearrangement links TRBV5-4 to TRBJ2-7, with TRBD2 matching 8 bases. CDR3 size: 15 residues. Trimming at V came to 5 bases and at J to 5 bases, leaving 12 bases not matched to a gene. CDR1 SGHNT and CDR2 YYREEE come from the germline V gene (reference sequence). The CDR3 sequence is CASRFMTSERDEQYF. The CDR3 DNA is TGTGCCAGCAGATTCATGACTAGCGAAAGGGACGAGCAGTACTTC.

The chain combines TRBV28 with TRBJ2-1; 10 bases fit TRBD2. Trimming cost V 7 bases and J 5 bases; bases outside gene matches: 8. The germline V gene encodes CDR1 MDHEN and CDR2 SYDVKM. The CDR3 spans 15 residues. Written as DNA, the CDR3 is TGTGCCAGCACCAAGGGGCTAGCGGGGGACAATGAGCAGTTCTTC. As protein: CASTKGLAGDNEQFF.

V usage is TRBV7-8 and J usage is TRBJ2-7, with 7 bases identical to TRBD2. After removal of 5 bases from V and 2 bases from J, the junction contained 12 bases not matched to a gene. Germline assignment: CDR1 SGHVS and CDR2 FQNEAQ. CDR3 length: 16 amino acids. The CDR3 region is CASSQGGAGAAYEQYF. The CDR3 DNA is TGTGCCAGCAGCCAAGGAGGGGCGGGAGCTGCCTACGAGCAGTACTTC.

The chain couples TRBV9 to TRBJ1-3; no clear D gene. In germline, CDR1 is SGDLS, CDR2 YYNGEE. Trimming cost V 0 bases and J 4 bases, with 5 bases left between them. This CDR3 is 13 amino acids long. The CDR3 nucleotides are TGTGCCAGCAGCGTAGATTTGGGAAACACCATATATTTT. Residues: CASSVDLGNTIYF.

The chain employs TRBV28 and TRBJ1-3; 7 bases are a match to TRBD1. The V gene end was trimmed by 3 bases and the J gene end by 0 bases; junction bases not matched to a gene: 5. The V gene's germline CDR1 is MDHEN and CDR2 SYDVKM. The length of the CDR3 is 16 residues. In DNA, the CDR3 is TGTGCCAGCAGTTTCTCCGGACAGGTCTCTGGAAACACCATATATTTT. Protein sequence: CASSFSGQVSGNTIYF.

The V and J genes are TRBV2 and TRBJ2-5, with a weak D call TRBD1 (7 bases). Deletions cut 5 bases from V and 5 bases from J, with 12 bases between. The CDR3 contains 13 residues. In germline, CDR1 is SNHLY, CDR2 FYNNEI. DNA of the CDR3: TGTGCCAGCAGTACAGGGGAGGTGGAGACCCAGTACTTC. Residues: CASSTGEVETQYF.

This clone was seen more than once but under ten times. The V and J genes are TRBV27 and TRBJ1-1; D is possibly TRBD1 (6 bases). The V and J ends lost 5 bases and 0 bases respectively, with 19 bases between them. The germline CDR1 and CDR2 sequences are MNHEY and SMNVEV (reference sequence). The CDR3 totals 17 residues. The chain's CDR3 is CASSTYTGLLMNTEAFF. CDR3 bases: TGTGCCAGCAGTACCTACACAGGGCTACTCATGAACACTGAAGCTTTCTTT.